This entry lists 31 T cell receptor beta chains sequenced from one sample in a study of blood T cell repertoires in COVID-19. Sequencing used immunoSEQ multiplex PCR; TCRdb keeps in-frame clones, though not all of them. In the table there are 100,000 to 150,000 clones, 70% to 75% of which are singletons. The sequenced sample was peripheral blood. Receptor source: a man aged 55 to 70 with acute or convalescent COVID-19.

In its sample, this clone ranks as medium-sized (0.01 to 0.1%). CDR3 coding DNA: TGTGCCAGCAGCCGCTTTGCGTCCGGTGACACTGAAGCTTTCTTT. Translated: CASSRFASGDTEAFF. The rearrangement links TRBV7-2 to TRBJ1-1; D not certain. Germline CDR1 SGHTA, CDR2 FQGNSA. Trimming shortened V by 5 bases and J by 3 bases, and 16 bases separated the two germline ends. There are 15 residues in the CDR3.

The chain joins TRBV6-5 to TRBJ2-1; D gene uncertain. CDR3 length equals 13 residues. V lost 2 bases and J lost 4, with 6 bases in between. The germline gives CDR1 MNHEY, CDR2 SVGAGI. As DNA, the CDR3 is TGTGCCAGCAGTTACGAACGGTACAATGAGCAGTTCTTC. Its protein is CASSYERYNEQFF.

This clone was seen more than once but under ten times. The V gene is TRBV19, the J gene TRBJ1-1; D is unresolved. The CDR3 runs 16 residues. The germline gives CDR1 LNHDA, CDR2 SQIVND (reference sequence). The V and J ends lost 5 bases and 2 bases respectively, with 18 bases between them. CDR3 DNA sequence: TGTGCCAGTAGTCCCGGGAACGGCGCACCCAACACTGAAGCTTTCTTT. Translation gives CASSPGNGAPNTEAFF. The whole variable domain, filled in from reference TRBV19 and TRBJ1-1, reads DGGITQSPKYLFRKEGQNVTLSCEQNLNHDAMYWYRQDPGQGLRLIYYSQIVNDFQKGDIAEGYSVSREKKESFPLTVTSAQKNPTAFYLCASSPGNGAPNTEAFFGQGTRLTVV.

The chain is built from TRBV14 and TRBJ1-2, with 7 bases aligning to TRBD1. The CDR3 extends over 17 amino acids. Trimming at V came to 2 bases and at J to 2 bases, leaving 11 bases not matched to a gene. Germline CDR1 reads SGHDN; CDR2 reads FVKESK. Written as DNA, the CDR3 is TGTGCCAGCAGCCAACAGGGGGTCCGACGCTCGAACTATGGCTACACCTTC. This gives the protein CASSQQGVRRSNYGYTF.

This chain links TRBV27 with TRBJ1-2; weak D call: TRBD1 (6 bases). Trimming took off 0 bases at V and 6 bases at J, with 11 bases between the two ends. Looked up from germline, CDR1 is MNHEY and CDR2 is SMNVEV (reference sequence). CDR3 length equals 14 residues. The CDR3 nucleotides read TGTGCCAGCAGTTTATCTCCAGGGGCCAATGGCTACACCTTC. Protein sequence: CASSLSPGANGYTF.

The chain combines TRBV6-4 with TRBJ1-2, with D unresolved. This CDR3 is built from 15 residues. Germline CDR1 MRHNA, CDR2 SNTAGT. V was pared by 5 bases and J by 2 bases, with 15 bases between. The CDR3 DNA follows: TGTGCCAGCAGTATGACGTCCGGAGGGAACTATGGCTACACCTTC. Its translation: CASSMTSGGNYGYTF.

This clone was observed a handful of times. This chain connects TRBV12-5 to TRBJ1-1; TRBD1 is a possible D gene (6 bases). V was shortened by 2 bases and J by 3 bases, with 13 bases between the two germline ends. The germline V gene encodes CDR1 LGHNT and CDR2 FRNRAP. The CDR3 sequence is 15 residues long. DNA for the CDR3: TGTGCTAGTGGTTTGACGCGGGGGCGGGACACTGAAGCTTTCTTT. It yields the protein CASGLTRGRDTEAFF.

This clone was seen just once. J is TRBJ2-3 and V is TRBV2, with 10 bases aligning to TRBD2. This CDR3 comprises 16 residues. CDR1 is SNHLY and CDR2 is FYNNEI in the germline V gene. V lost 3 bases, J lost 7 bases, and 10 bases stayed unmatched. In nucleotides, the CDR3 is TGTGCCAGCAGTGACATTCGAACTAGCGGGGTTTATACGCAGTATTTT. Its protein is CASSDIRTSGVYTQYF.

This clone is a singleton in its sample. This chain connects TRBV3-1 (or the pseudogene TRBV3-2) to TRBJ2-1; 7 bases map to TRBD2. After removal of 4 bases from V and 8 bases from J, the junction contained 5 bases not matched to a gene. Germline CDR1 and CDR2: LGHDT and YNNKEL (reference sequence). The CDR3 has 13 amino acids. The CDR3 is CASSPLAAYEQFF. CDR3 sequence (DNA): TGTGCCAGCAGCCCCCTAGCGGCTTATGAGCAGTTCTTC.

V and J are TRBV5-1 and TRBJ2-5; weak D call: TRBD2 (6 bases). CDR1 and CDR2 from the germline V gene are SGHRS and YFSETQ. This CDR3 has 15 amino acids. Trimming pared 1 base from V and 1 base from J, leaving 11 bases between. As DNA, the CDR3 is TGCGCCAGCAGCTTGAGGCAGGGACTCCAAGAGACCCAGTACTTC. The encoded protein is CASSLRQGLQETQYF.

The CDR3 coding sequence is TGTGCCAGCAGAGGCCCAGCGGGAGGCTACAATGAGCAGTTCTTC. Its protein is CASRGPAGGYNEQFF. The chain links TRBV3-1 (or the pseudogene TRBV3-2) to TRBJ2-1, with TRBD2 identical over 9 bases. The CDR3 loop spans 15 amino acids. Per germline, CDR1 LGHDT and CDR2 YNNKEL (reference sequence). Unmatched junction bases numbered 6, after V lost 6 bases and J lost 3 bases.

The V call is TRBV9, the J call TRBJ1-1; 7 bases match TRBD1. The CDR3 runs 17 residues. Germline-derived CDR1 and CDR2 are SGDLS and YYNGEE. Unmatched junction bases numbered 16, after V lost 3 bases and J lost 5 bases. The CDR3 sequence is CASSDPLAGGTLTEAFF. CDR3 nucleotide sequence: TGTGCCAGCAGCGACCCCCTAGCAGGGGGGACACTGACTGAAGCTTTCTTT.

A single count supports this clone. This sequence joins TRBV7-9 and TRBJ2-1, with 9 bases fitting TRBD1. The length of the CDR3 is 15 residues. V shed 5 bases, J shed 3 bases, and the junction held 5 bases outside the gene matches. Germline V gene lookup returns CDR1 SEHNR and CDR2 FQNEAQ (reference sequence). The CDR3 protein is CASSTQGALYNEQFF. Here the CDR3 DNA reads TGTGCCAGCAGCACACAGGGGGCCCTCTACAATGAGCAGTTCTTC.

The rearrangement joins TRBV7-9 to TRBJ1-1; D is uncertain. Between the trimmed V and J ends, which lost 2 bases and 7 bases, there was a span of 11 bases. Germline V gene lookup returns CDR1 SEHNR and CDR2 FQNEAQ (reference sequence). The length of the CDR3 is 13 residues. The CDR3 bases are TGTGCCAGCAGCTTACAACCGAGTGGTGAAGCTTTCTTT. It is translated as CASSLQPSGEAFF.

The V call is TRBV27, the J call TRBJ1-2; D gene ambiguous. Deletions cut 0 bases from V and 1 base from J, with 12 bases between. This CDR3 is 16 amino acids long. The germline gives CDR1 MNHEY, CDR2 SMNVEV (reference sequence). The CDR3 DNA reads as TGTGCCAGCAGTTTATCGTGGAGCCCTAGTAACTATGGCTACACCTTC. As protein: CASSLSWSPSNYGYTF.

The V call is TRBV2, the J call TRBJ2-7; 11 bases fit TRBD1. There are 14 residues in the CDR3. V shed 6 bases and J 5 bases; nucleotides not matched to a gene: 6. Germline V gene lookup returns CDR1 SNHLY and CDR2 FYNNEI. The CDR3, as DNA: TGTGCCAGCAGGCCGGGACAGGGGGTCCACGAGCAGTACTTC. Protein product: CASRPGQGVHEQYF. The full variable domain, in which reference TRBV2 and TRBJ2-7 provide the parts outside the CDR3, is EPEVTQTPSHQVTQMGQEVILRCVPISNHLYFYWYRQILGQKVEFLVSFYNNEISEKSEIFDDQFSVERPDGSNFTLKIRSTKLEDSAMYFCASRPGQGVHEQYFGPGTRLTVT.

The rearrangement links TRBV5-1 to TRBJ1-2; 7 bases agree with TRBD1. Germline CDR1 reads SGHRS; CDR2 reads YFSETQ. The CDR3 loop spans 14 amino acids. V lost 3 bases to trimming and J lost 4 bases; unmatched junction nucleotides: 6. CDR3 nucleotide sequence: TGCGCCAGCAGCTCCGGGACAGATCCCTATGGCTACACCTTC. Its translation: CASSSGTDPYGYTF.

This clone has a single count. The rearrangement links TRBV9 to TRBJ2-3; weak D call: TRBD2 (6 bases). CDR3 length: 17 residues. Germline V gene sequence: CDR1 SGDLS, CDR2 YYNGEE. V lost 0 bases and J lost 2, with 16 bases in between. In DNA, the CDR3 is TGTGCCAGCAGCGTAGTTTCCTCGGCGGGATCCACAGATACGCAGTATTTT. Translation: CASSVVSSAGSTDTQYF.

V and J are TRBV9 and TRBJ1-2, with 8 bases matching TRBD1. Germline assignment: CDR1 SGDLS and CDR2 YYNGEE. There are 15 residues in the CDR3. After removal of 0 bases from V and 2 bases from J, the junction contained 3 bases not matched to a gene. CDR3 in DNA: TGTGCCAGCAGCGTAGGTTGGACAGGGAACTATGGCTACACCTTC. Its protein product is CASSVGWTGNYGYTF.

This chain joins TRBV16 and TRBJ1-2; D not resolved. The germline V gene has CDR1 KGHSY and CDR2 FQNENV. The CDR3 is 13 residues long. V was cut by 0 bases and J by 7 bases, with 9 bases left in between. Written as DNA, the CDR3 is TGTGCCAGCAGCCAATCAACCGTCGGTGGCTACACCTTC. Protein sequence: CASSQSTVGGYTF.

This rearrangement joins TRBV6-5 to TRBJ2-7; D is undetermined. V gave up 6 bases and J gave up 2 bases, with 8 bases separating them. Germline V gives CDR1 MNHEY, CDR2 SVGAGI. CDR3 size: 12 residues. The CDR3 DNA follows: TGTGCCAGCAGGGCCTTGCCCTACGAGCAGTACTTC. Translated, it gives CASRALPYEQYF.

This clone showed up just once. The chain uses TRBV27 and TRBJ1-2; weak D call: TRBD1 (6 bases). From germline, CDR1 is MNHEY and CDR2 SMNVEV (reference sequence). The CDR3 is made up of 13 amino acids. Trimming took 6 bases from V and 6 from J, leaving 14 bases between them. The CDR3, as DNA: TGTGCCAGCAGGTCGGACAGTATAGATGGCTACACCTTC. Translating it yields CASRSDSIDGYTF.

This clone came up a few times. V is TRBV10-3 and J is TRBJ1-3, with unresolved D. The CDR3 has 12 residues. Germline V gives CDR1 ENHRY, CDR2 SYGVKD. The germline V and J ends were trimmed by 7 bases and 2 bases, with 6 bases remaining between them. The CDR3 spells CAITGTGNTIYF. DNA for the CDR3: TGTGCCATCACCGGGACTGGAAACACCATATATTTT.

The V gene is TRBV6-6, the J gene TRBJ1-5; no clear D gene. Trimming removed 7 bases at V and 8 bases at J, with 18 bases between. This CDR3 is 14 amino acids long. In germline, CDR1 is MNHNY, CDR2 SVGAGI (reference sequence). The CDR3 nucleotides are TGTGCCAGCACCACACGAACCTTCGGGGAGCCCCAGCATTTT. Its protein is CASTTRTFGEPQHF.

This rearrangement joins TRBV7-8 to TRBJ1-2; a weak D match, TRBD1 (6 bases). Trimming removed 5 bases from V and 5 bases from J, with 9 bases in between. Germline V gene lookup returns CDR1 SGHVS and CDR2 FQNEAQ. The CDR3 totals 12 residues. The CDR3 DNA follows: TGTGCCAGCAGCCCAGGACAGTATGGCTACACCTTC. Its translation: CASSPGQYGYTF.

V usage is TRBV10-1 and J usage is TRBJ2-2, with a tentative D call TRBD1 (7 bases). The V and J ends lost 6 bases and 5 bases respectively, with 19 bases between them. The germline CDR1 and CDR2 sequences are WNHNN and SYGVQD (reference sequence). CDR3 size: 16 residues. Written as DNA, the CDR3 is TGCGCCAGCAGCTACAGTTCAGGGGGGCGAACCGGGGAGCTGTTTTTT. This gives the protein CASSYSSGGRTGELFF.

The CDR3 loop is CASSPNRGNQPQHF. Written as DNA, the CDR3 is TGTGCCAGCAGCCCGAACAGGGGCAATCAGCCCCAGCATTTT. V gene TRBV7-2 combines with J gene TRBJ1-5; TRBD1 might be the D (6 bases). The CDR3 extends over 14 amino acids. With 5 bases removed from V and 2 bases from J, the gap between germline ends came to 10 bases. From germline, CDR1 is SGHTA and CDR2 FQGNSA.

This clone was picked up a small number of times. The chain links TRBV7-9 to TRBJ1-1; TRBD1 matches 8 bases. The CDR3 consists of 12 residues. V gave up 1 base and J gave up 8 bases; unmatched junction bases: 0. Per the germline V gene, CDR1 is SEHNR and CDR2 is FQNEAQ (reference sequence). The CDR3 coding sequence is TGTGCCAGCAGCTTAGGGACAGGGGAAGCTTTCTTT. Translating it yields CASSLGTGEAFF.

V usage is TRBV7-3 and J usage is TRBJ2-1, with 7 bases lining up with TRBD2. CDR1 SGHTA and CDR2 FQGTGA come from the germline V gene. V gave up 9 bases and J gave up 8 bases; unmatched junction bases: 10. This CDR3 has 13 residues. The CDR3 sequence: CASSRGGGDEQFF. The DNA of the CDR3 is TGTGCCAGTTCTCGCGGGGGAGGGGATGAGCAGTTCTTC.

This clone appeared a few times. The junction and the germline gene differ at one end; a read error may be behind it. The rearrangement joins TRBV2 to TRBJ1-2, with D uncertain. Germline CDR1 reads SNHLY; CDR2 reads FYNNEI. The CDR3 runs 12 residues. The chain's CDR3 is CASSEVGGLPRF. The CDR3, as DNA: TGTGCCAGCAGTGAAGTGGGAGGCCTACCACGATTC.

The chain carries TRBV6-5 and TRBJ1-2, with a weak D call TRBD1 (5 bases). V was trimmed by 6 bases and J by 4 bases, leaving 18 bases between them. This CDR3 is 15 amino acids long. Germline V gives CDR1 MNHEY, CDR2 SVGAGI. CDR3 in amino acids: CASRNGGGSLYGYTF. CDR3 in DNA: TGTGCCAGCAGAAATGGGGGAGGGAGCCTCTATGGCTACACCTTC.